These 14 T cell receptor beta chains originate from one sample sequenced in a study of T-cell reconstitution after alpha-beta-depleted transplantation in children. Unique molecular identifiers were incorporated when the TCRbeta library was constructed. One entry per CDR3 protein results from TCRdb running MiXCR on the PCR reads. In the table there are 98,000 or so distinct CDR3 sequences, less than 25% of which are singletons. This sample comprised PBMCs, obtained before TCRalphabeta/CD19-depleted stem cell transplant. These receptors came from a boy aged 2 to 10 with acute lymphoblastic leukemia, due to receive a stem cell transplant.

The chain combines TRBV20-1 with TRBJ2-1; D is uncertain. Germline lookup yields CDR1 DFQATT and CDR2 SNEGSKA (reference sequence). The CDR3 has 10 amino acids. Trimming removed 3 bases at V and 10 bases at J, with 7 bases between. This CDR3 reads CSASPGEQFF. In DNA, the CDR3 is TGCAGTGCTAGTCCCGGGGAGCAGTTCTTC.

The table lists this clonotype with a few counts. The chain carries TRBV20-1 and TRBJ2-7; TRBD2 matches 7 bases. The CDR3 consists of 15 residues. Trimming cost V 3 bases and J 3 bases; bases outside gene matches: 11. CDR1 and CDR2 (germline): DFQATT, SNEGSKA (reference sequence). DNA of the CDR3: TGCAGTGCTAGGTTGGGGGGACTAAATTACTACGAGCAGTACTTC. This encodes CSARLGGLNYYEQYF.

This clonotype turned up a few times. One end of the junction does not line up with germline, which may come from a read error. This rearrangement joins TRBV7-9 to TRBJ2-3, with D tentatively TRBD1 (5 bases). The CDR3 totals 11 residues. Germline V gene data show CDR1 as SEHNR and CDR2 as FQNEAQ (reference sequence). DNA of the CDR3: TGTGCCAGCAGCTCCGGCAGGGCCCAAAGATTT. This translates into CASSSGRAQRF.

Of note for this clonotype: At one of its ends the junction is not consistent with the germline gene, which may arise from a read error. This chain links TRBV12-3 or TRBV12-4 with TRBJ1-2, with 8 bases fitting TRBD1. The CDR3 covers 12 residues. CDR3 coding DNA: TGTGCCAGCCAGGGGGCTAAATATGGCGACACCTTC. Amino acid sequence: CASQGAKYGDTF.

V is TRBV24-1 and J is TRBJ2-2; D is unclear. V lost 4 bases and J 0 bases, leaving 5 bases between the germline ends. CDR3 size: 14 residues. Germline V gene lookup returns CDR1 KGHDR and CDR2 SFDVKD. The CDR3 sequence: CATSETANTGELFF. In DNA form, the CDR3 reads TGTGCCACCAGTGAGACCGCGAACACCGGGGAGCTGTTTTTT.

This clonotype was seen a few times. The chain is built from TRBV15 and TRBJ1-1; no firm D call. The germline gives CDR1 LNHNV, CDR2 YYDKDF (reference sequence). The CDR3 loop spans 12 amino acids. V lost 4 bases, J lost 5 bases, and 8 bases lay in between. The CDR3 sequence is CATSTRLTEAFF. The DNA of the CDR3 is TGTGCCACCAGCACACGACTTACTGAAGCTTTCTTT.

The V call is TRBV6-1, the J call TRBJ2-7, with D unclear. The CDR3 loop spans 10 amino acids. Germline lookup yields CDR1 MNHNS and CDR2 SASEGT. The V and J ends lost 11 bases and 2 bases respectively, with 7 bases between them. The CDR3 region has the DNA TGTGCCTGCGGAACCTACGAGCAGTACTTC. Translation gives CACGTYEQYF.

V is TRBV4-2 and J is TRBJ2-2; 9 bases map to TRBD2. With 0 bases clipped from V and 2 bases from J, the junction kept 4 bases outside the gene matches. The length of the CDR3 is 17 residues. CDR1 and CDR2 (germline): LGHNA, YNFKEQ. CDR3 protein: CASSQDWLAGNTGELFF. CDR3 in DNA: TGTGCCAGCAGCCAAGACTGGCTAGCGGGAAACACCGGGGAGCTGTTTTTT.

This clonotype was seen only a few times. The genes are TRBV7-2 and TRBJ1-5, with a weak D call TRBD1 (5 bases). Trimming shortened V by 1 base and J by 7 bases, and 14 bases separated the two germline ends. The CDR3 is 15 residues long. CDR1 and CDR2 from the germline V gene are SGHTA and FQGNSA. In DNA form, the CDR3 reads TGTGCCAGCAGCTTAGACCAGGGATCGAGGCAGCCCCAGCATTTT. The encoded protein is CASSLDQGSRQPQHF.

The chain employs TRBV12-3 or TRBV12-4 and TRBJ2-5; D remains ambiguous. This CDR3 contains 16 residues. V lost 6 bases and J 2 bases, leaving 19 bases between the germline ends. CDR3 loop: CASSLSFSDKQETQYF. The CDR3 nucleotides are TGTGCCAGCAGCCTCAGCTTCTCTGACAAACAAGAGACCCAGTACTTC.

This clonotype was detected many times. The CDR3 reads CASSSSTDTQYF. CDR3 DNA: TGCGCCAGCAGCTCTAGCACAGATACGCAGTATTTT. The gene calls are TRBV5-1 and TRBJ2-3; D is ambiguous. The CDR3 extends over 12 amino acids. Germline CDR1 SGHRS, CDR2 YFSETQ. Trimming pared 3 bases from V and 0 bases from J, leaving 2 bases between. The whole variable domain, filled in from reference TRBV5-1 and TRBJ2-3, reads KAGVTQTPRYLIKTRGQQVTLSCSPISGHRSVSWYQQTPGQGLQFLFEYFSETQRNKGNFPGRFSGRQFSNSRSEMNVSTLELGDSALYLCASSSSTDTQYFGPGTRLTVL.

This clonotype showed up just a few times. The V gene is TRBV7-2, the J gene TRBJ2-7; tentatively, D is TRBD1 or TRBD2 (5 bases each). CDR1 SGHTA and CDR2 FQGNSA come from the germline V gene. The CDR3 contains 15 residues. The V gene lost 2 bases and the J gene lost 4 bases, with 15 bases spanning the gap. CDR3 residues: CASSLNDYQGYEQYF. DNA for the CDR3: TGTGCCAGCAGCTTAAATGACTACCAGGGTTACGAGCAGTACTTC.

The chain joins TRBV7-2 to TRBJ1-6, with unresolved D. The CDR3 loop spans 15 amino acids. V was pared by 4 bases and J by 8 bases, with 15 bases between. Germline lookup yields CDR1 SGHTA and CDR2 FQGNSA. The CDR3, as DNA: TGTGCCAGCAGCTCCATTTTGGTCTTGGATTCACCCCTCCACTTT. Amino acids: CASSSILVLDSPLHF.

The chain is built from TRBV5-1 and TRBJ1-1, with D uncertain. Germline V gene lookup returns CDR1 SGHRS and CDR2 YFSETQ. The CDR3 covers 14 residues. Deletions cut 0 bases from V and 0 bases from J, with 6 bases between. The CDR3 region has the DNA TGCGCCAGCAGCTTGGACGGCATGAACACTGAAGCTTTCTTT. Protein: CASSLDGMNTEAFF. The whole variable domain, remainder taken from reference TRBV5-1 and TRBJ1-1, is KAGVTQTPRYLIKTRGQQVTLSCSPISGHRSVSWYQQTPGQGLQFLFEYFSETQRNKGNFPGRFSGRQFSNSRSEMNVSTLELGDSALYLCASSLDGMNTEAFFGQGTRLTVV.